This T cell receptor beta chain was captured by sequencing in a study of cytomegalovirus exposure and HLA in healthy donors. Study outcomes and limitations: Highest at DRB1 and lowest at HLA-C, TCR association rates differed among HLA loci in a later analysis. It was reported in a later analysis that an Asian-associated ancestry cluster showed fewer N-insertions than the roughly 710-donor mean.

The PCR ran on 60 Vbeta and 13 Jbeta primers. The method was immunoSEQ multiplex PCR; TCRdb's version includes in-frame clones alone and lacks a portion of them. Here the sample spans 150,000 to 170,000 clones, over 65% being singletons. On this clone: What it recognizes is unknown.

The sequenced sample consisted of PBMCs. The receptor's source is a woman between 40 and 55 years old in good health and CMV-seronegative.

The CDR3 coding sequence is TGCGCCAGCAGCCTACGGGGGGCTGACTATAATTCACCCCTCCACTTT. This translates into CASSLRGADYNSPLHF. The chain couples TRBV4-1 to TRBJ1-6; D possibly corresponds to TRBD1 (6 bases). This CDR3 contains 16 residues. V dropped 4 bases and J dropped 3 bases, with 13 bases sitting between them. Germline CDR1 reads MGHRA; CDR2 reads YSYEKL.